The source of this T cell receptor beta chain is a study of blood T cells in healthy people across ages. As for the study in general: Per every two T cells, about one barcoded beta molecule was captured by template switching.

Germline values: CDR1 SGHRS, CDR2 YFSETQ. The CDR3 covers 14 residues. V shed 6 bases, J shed 2 bases, and the junction held 7 bases outside the gene matches. The second PCR ran roughly 7 to 12 cycles with a sample-barcoded 5' primer and J-beta primers. One entry per CDR3 protein results from TCRdb running MiXCR on the 5' RACE reads. The sample includes about 930,000 distinct CDR3 sequences, almost 30% of them seen just once. This clonotype has ten or more counts. The sample was also linked to a second study, of T cells of mothers and their children. That study adds: The sample comes from several healthy Caucasian donors: mothers and children. Mothers yielded over 10 million CDR3 reads, children some 3 million each.

This TCR came from a woman between 40 and 55 years old in good health. The chain recombines TRBV5-1 with TRBJ1-2; 7 nucleotides line up with TRBD1. Material: blood. The CDR3 coding sequence is TGCGCCAGCACCGACAGGGAGGTAAACTATGGCTACACCTTC. This translates into CASTDREVNYGYTF. Looking up the rest from reference TRBV5-1 and TRBJ1-2 gives the full variable domain: KAGVTQTPRYLIKTRGQQVTLSCSPISGHRSVSWYQQTPGQGLQFLFEYFSETQRNKGNFPGRFSGRQFSNSRSEMNVSTLELGDSALYLCASTDREVNYGYTFGSGTRLTVV.